The sequence of this T cell receptor (beta chain) was determined in a study of OX40 agonist ivuxolimab in advanced cancers. This CDR3 contains 13 residues. Deletions cut 3 bases from V and 7 bases from J, with 9 bases between. The V gene's germline CDR1 is WNHNN and CDR2 SYGVQD (reference sequence). The data were produced by immunoSEQ multiplex PCR, yet TCRdb's version contains in-frame clones alone and is incomplete. The sample lists some 45,000 clones; around 87% were seen once. The sequencing here drew on CD4+ or CD8+ T cells sorted from blood, taken in a trial of the OX40 agonist ivuxolimab. The rearrangement joins TRBV10-1 to TRBJ2-2; no reliable D call. This TCR came from an adult with an advanced solid tumor such as melanoma, head and neck, liver or kidney cancer. CDR3 DNA sequence: TGCGCCAGCAGTGATCCGGCGCTCGGGGAGCTGTTTTTT. The encoded protein is CASSDPALGELFF.